Given below is one T cell receptor beta chain in context. The data stem from a study of blood T cell repertoires in COVID-19. In the study overall: Acute and convalescent COVID-19 specimens originated in the United States, Italy and Spain. Nucleic acid was either cDNA or gDNA, and it came from T cells, B-cell-depleted T cells, or PBMCs.

The V gene lost 2 bases and the J gene lost 6 bases, with 10 bases spanning the gap. CDR3 length equals 13 residues. The V gene's germline CDR1 is MNHNS and CDR2 SASEGT. TCRdb's table, derived via immunoSEQ multiplex PCR, lists solely in-frame clones and lacks some. The sample lists some 280,000 clones; about 89% were seen once. Source material: peripheral blood. The rearrangement joins TRBV6-1 to TRBJ1-2, with D unclear. The receptor was derived from a woman between 40 and 50 years old who had recovered from COVID-19. DNA of the CDR3: TGTGCCAGCAGTGAACTTCAGGTGGATGGCTACACCTTC. This sequence encodes CASSELQVDGYTF.